Sequencing of this T cell receptor (beta chain) was carried out in a study of memory CD4+ T cells and cytomegalovirus serostatus. Background on the study: This sample comes from healthy Belgian adults, eight to ten CMV seropositive, 20 to 25 seronegative. Study conclusions and caveats: Of more than 150 reported CMV TCRbeta sequences, under 70 were found in memory CD4+ repertoires.

The junction had 11 bases not matched to a gene; V was cut back by 6 bases and J by 6 bases. The CDR3 length is 15 residues. CDR1 is MDHEN and CDR2 is SYDVKM in the germline V gene. The sort gate was single viable CD3+CD4+CD8-CD45RO+ cells for memory CD4+ T cells. Positive selection with CD4 microbeads enriched total CD4+ T cells. Methods used by the authors: After removing out-of-frame reads, around 2,100,000 distinct TCRbeta sequences remained. Here immunoSEQ multiplex PCR was the method, and the copy in TCRdb shows in-frame clones only, minus some. D and trimming were read from the DNA, whereas the V and J calls and clone size are those reported in that table. There are 40,000 to 55,000 clones in the sample; 76% occur only once, and roughly 1.9% lies in the top ten. As concerns this clone: What it binds is unknown.

The gene calls are TRBV28 and TRBJ2-7, with 10 positions matching TRBD1. The sequenced material came from memory CD4+ T cells from blood. The sequence derives from an adult in good health and CMV-seronegative. The CDR3 here is CASRSSGTGVSEQYF. CDR3 sequence (DNA): TGTGCCAGCAGGAGCTCCGGGACAGGGGTTTCCGAGCAGTACTTC.